The 28 T cell receptor beta chains given below trace back to one sample, sequenced in a study of high-grade serous ovarian cancer treatment subgroups. The tumor samples were collected prior to definitive surgery or chemotherapy. The data were produced by immunoSEQ multiplex PCR, yet TCRdb's version contains in-frame clones alone and is incomplete. The sample shows more than 4,000 clones, 65% to 90% of them seen only once. Sequencing was done on a sample of tumor tissue. The origin of the receptors is a human donor with high-grade serous ovarian cancer.

The chain's CDR3 is CASSLSGTGGFGDTQYF. The CDR3 bases are TGTGCCAGCAGCTTGTCCGGGACAGGGGGTTTTGGAGATACGCAGTATTTT. This chain joins TRBV5-5 and TRBJ2-3; the match to TRBD1 covers 11 bases. Germline CDR1 reads SGHKS; CDR2 reads YYEKEE (reference sequence). This CDR3 comprises 17 residues. J gave up 5 bases and V 1 base, and 9 bases lay outside the gene matches.

The chain is built from TRBV7-7 and TRBJ1-1, with D perhaps TRBD1 (5 bases). Trimming removed 6 bases from V and 3 bases from J, with 14 bases in between. Germline-derived CDR1 and CDR2 are SSHAT and FNYEAQ (reference sequence). CDR3 length equals 14 residues. DNA for the CDR3: TGTGCCAGCAGGGGACCTGTGAGGGACACTGAAGCTTTCTTT. Its translation is CASRGPVRDTEAFF. The variable domain in full, with the rest retrieved from reference TRBV7-7 and TRBJ1-1, is GAGVSQSPRYKVTKRGQDVTLRCDPISSHATLYWYQQALGQGPEFLTYFNYEAQPDKSGLPSDRFSAERPEGSISTLTIQRTEQRDSAMYRCASRGPVRDTEAFFGQGTRLTVV.

This clone was observed a single time. V gene TRBV19 combines with J gene TRBJ2-2, with D unresolved. Trimming shortened V by 7 bases and J by 5 bases, and 8 bases separated the two germline ends. The CDR3 spans 12 residues. Germline lookup yields CDR1 LNHDA and CDR2 SQIVND (reference sequence). Here the CDR3 reads CASMGWTGELFF. The CDR3 nucleotides read TGTGCCAGTATGGGGTGGACCGGGGAGCTGTTTTTT.

This clone was recorded once. This chain links TRBV5-4 with TRBJ2-3; 13 bases are a match to TRBD2. The CDR3 length is 19 residues. V lost 3 bases to trimming and J lost 1 base; unmatched junction nucleotides: 11. Germline-derived CDR1 and CDR2 are SGHNT and YYREEE (reference sequence). In DNA form, the CDR3 reads TGTGCCAGCAGCTCCGCCCGGACTAGCGGGGGACCTCGCACAGATACGCAGTATTTT. Its protein is CASSSARTSGGPRTDTQYF.

This rearrangement joins TRBV7-9 to TRBJ1-5; no clear D. The CDR3 has 16 residues. Germline CDR1 reads SEHNR; CDR2 reads FQNEAQ (reference sequence). The V end was cut by 5 bases, the J end by 0 bases, with 14 bases between. The CDR3 loop reads CASSPGGSGSNQPQHF. The DNA for the CDR3 is TGTGCCAGCAGCCCGGGCGGGTCGGGTAGCAATCAGCCCCAGCATTTT.

The rearrangement uses TRBV2 and TRBJ1-6; D unresolved. CDR3 size: 14 residues. Germline lookup yields CDR1 SNHLY and CDR2 FYNNEI. V lost 3 bases, J lost 9 bases, and 12 bases lay in between. The CDR3 region has the DNA TGTGCCAGCAGTGATCCCGGGAAGGCTTCACCCCTCCACTTT. This encodes CASSDPGKASPLHF.

The chain carries TRBV28 and TRBJ1-2, with D hard to call. Trimming shortened V by 7 bases and J by 0 bases, and 21 bases separated the two germline ends. The CDR3 has 17 amino acids. The germline V gene encodes CDR1 MDHEN and CDR2 SYDVKM. The CDR3 here is CASTTPATNGANYGYTF. CDR3 in DNA: TGTGCCAGCACGACGCCGGCCACTAACGGAGCTAACTATGGCTACACCTTC.

The V gene is TRBV6-5, the J gene TRBJ2-7, with TRBD2 as a possible D gene (6 bases). The germline CDR1 and CDR2 sequences are MNHEY and SVGAGI. The V end lost 6 bases, the J end lost 3 bases, and 15 bases lay between the germline ends. This CDR3 spans 14 amino acids. As DNA, the CDR3 is TGTGCCAGCAGCCCCCCGGGGGAGTACTACGAGCAGTACTTC. It yields the protein CASSPPGEYYEQYF.

The genes are TRBV5-1 and TRBJ2-5, with D perhaps TRBD2 (5 bases). V lost 4 bases to trimming and J lost 0 bases, with 10 bases between them. The germline V gene encodes CDR1 SGHRS and CDR2 YFSETQ. This CDR3 has 14 residues. The CDR3 reads CASSRTGNQETQYF. The CDR3 region has the DNA TGCGCCAGCAGCAGAACCGGGAACCAAGAGACCCAGTACTTC.

V is TRBV6-5 and J is TRBJ2-2; D not resolved. V gave up 6 bases and J gave up 7 bases, with 6 bases separating them. This CDR3 has 11 residues. CDR1 is MNHEY, CDR2 SVGAGI, per germline. CDR3 DNA: TGTGCCAGCAGCTTCCACGGGGAGCTGTTTTTT. It translates to CASSFHGELFF.

The chain recombines TRBV6-1 with TRBJ2-7, with D perhaps matching TRBD2 (6 bases). The V and J ends lost 6 bases and 0 bases respectively, with 15 bases between them. Germline lookup yields CDR1 MNHNS and CDR2 SASEGT. The CDR3 is made up of 15 amino acids. The CDR3 loop reads CASRDGLRSSYEQYF. The CDR3 nucleotides read TGTGCCAGCAGAGACGGACTAAGGAGCTCCTACGAGCAGTACTTC.

The CDR3 DNA reads as TGTGCCAGCTCACGAGGCCTTCAGGGCACCTACGAGCAGTACTTC. This translates into CASSRGLQGTYEQYF. The genes are TRBV18 and TRBJ2-5; the D gene is possibly TRBD1 (5 bases). The end of the DNA is better explained by TRBJ2-7, so the J call may be wrong. Looked up from germline, CDR1 is KGHSH and CDR2 is LQKENI. This CDR3 has 15 amino acids.

The sample holds a few counts of this clone. The gene calls are TRBV28 and TRBJ2-7; 11 bases line up with TRBD1. This CDR3 contains 13 residues. J was trimmed by 3 bases and V by 10 bases; bases with no gene match: 5. Germline assignment: CDR1 MDHEN and CDR2 SYDVKM. CDR3 DNA: TGTGCCATTGGGACAGGGGGTGTCTACGAGCAGTACTTC. It specifies CAIGTGGVYEQYF.

This chain links TRBV9 with TRBJ2-3; D gene uncertain. V lost 1 base, J lost 5 bases, and 11 bases lay in between. CDR1 and CDR2 from the germline V gene are SGDLS and YYNGEE. This CDR3 spans 14 amino acids. DNA for the CDR3: TGTGCCAGCAGCGTAATGGGGTTGGAAGATACGCAGTATTTT. This encodes CASSVMGLEDTQYF. The whole variable domain, remainder taken from reference TRBV9 and TRBJ2-3, is DSGVTQTPKHLITATGQRVTLRCSPRSGDLSVYWYQQSLDQGLQFLIQYYNGEERAKGNILERFSAQQFPDLHSELNLSSLELGDSALYFCASSVMGLEDTQYFGPGTRLTVL.

The rearrangement links TRBV4-1 to TRBJ2-7, with a possible D match to TRBD1 (6 bases). CDR1 and CDR2 (germline): MGHRA, YSYEKL. This CDR3 contains 18 residues. Between the trimmed V and J ends, which lost 2 bases and 6 bases, there was a span of 26 bases. Here the CDR3 DNA reads TGCGCCAGCAGCCAACCCGGGGCAGGGGATCGTTATAAGCCCGAGCAGTACTTC. Its translation is CASSQPGAGDRYKPEQYF.

This clone appeared once. V is TRBV7-2 and J is TRBJ2-7; the D gene could be TRBD1 or TRBD2 (5 bases each). CDR1 is SGHTA and CDR2 is FQGNSA in the germline V gene. The CDR3 has 14 residues. Trimming shortened V by 5 bases and J by 2 bases, and 13 bases separated the two germline ends. Written as DNA, the CDR3 is TGTGCCAGCAGCCCGAATGGGGGACCCTACGAGCAGTACTTC. Protein product: CASSPNGGPYEQYF.

The chain employs TRBV2 and TRBJ1-1, with D uncertain. The CDR3 covers 15 residues. Germline V gene data show CDR1 as SNHLY and CDR2 as FYNNEI. Trimming removed 4 bases at V and 4 bases at J, with 16 bases between. This CDR3 is CASSGRAGGVTEAFF. In DNA form, the CDR3 reads TGTGCCAGCAGTGGGAGGGCAGGTGGCGTCACTGAAGCTTTCTTT.

V gene TRBV28 combines with J gene TRBJ2-4, with 7 bases lining up with TRBD1. The germline gives CDR1 MDHEN, CDR2 SYDVKM. V lost 8 bases, J lost 0 bases, and 7 bases stayed unmatched. The CDR3 sequence is 15 residues long. The DNA for the CDR3 is TGTGCCAGCCAAGGGCAGGGGGTAGCCAAAAACATTCAGTACTTC. It yields the protein CASQGQGVAKNIQYF.

This chain joins TRBV6-1 and TRBJ2-3; D possibly corresponds to TRBD2 (7 bases). The germline V gene has CDR1 MNHNS and CDR2 SASEGT. Trimming took off 7 bases at V and 3 bases at J, with 14 bases between the two ends. CDR3 length: 14 amino acids. CDR3 sequence reads: CASNLEGGTDTQYF. The CDR3 coding sequence is TGTGCCAGCAACCTGGAGGGGGGGACAGATACGCAGTATTTT.

This chain connects TRBV11-2 to TRBJ2-5, with 13 nucleotides matching TRBD2. CDR1 and CDR2 from the germline V gene are SGHAT and FQNNGV. The CDR3 contains 16 residues. V lost 8 bases and J lost 5; bases outside the gene matches: 11. DNA of the CDR3: TGTGCCAGCTGTCTAGGGACTAGCGGGGTTTTCGAGACCCAGTACTTC. Protein: CASCLGTSGVFETQYF. Supplemented by reference TRBV11-2 and TRBJ2-5, the full variable domain reads EAGVAQSPRYKIIEKRQSVAFWCNPISGHATLYWYQQILGQGPKLLIQFQNNGVVDDSQLPKDRFSAERLKGVDSTLKIQPAKLEDSAVYLCASCLGTSGVFETQYFGPGTRLLVL.

This clone has more than one count but fewer than ten. The chain couples TRBV6-6 to TRBJ1-1; D unclear. CDR1 is MNHNY, CDR2 SVGAGI, per germline (reference sequence). This CDR3 is 11 amino acids long. V shed 0 bases and J shed 7 bases, with 3 bases lying between them. CDR3 sequence reads: CASSYSLEAFF. CDR3 DNA sequence: TGTGCCAGCAGTTACTCGCTTGAAGCTTTCTTT.

This clone occurred a few times. This chain uses TRBV25-1 with TRBJ2-6; the D gene could be TRBD1 or TRBD2 (5 bases each). CDR3 length: 16 amino acids. Per germline, CDR1 MGHDK and CDR2 SYGVNS. Trimming cost V 9 bases and J 0 bases, with 15 bases left between them. CDR3 in amino acids: CARRDGPLSGANVLTF. CDR3 bases: TGTGCCAGAAGGGACGGACCGCTCTCTGGGGCCAACGTCCTGACTTTC.

This chain connects TRBV10-2 to TRBJ1-2; TRBD1 aligns across 7 bases. V was clipped by 0 bases and J by 4 bases; unmatched bases: 5. The germline CDR1 and CDR2 sequences are WSHSY and SAAADI. CDR3 length: 15 residues. The CDR3 sequence is CASSESVQGLYGYTF. The CDR3 nucleotides are TGCGCCAGCAGTGAGTCGGTACAGGGGCTCTATGGCTACACCTTC.

V is TRBV11-3 and J is TRBJ2-2; D is undetermined. The ends were cut back, 1 base at V and 5 bases at J, with 2 bases in the middle. The CDR3 totals 12 residues. Germline CDR1 and CDR2: SGHNT and YENEEA. The CDR3 region is CASSLVTGELFF. The CDR3 bases are TGTGCCAGCAGCTTAGTGACCGGGGAGCTGTTTTTT.

This chain uses TRBV20-1 with TRBJ2-1, with D uncertain. Germline-derived CDR1 and CDR2 are DFQATT and SNEGSKA (reference sequence). This CDR3 is built from 11 residues. V lost 3 bases, J lost 4 bases, and 4 bases lay in between. CDR3 DNA: TGCAGTGCTAGTGGTTACAATGAGCAGTTCTTC. Amino acid sequence: CSASGYNEQFF.

Comments on this clone: Its ends do not fully match the called genes, so a read error is possible. Other DNA sequences in the sample encode the same CDR3. This chain connects TRBV30 to TRBJ1-4, with unresolved D. Per germline, CDR1 GTSNPN and CDR2 SVGIG (reference sequence). The CDR3 is 15 residues long. The CDR3 loop reads CAWSPHIAGEEKLFF. CDR3 sequence (DNA): TGTGCCTGGAGTCCCCACATTGCGGGTGAAGAAAAGCTGTTTTTT.

Note on this clone: Additional DNA sequences in this sample encode the identical CDR3. The genes are TRBV6-6 and TRBJ1-2, with D tentatively TRBD1 (5 bases). V lost 6 bases and J 4 bases, leaving 18 bases between the germline ends. Germline lookup yields CDR1 MNHNY and CDR2 SVGAGI (reference sequence). This CDR3 is built from 15 residues. CDR3 in amino acids: CASRGTRTDVYGYTF. CDR3 DNA sequence: TGTGCCAGCAGGGGGACTCGCACCGACGTCTATGGCTACACCTTC.

The chain couples TRBV29-1 to TRBJ2-2; D ambiguous. CDR3 length: 13 amino acids. V lost 4 bases and J 5 bases, leaving 11 bases between the germline ends. Germline CDR1 SQVTM, CDR2 ANQGSEA. Here the CDR3 reads CSVVQVWTGELFF. CDR3 DNA: TGCAGCGTTGTTCAAGTTTGGACCGGGGAGCTGTTTTTT.